This T cell receptor beta chain was captured by sequencing in a study of response to subunit inactivated influenza vaccine. Notes on the study in general: Authors proposed each seasonal influenza vaccination draws in few new T cells.

The CDR3 length is 17 residues. With V trimmed by 7 bases and J by 0 bases, 15 bases remained unmatched. CDR1 and CDR2 (germline): SEHNR, FQNEAQ (reference sequence). Of note for this clonotype: Antigen: not known.

TCRdb processed the RT-PCR reads anew with MiXCR; each CDR3 protein has one entry. The repertoire holds approximately 170,000 distinct CDR3 sequences, with around an eighth as singletons. This sample comprised CD8+ T cells sorted from PBMCs, obtained roughly 5 days after vaccination. This TCR was recovered from a man aged 50 to 59 who received an inactivated influenza vaccine. This chain links TRBV7-9 with TRBJ2-7, with 7 bases aligning to TRBD1. DNA for the CDR3: TGTGCCAGCACCGAGATCAAGACAGGGCACTACTCCTACGAGCAGTACTTC. This gives the protein CASTEIKTGHYSYEQYF. Full variable domain (missing parts from reference TRBV7-9 and TRBJ2-7): DTGVSQNPRHKITKRGQNVTFRCDPISEHNRLYWYRQTLGQGPEFLTYFQNEAQLEKSRLLSDRFSAERPKGSFSTLEIQRTEQGDSAMYLCASTEIKTGHYSYEQYFGPGTRLTVT.